A single T cell receptor (beta chain) is shown here with its context. Its specificity is not known. Trimming removed 3 bases at V and 2 bases at J, with 11 bases between. Germline CDR1 and CDR2: LGHDT and YNNKEL (reference sequence). This CDR3 is 14 amino acids long. TCRdb keeps only in-frame clones here, not all; method: immunoSEQ multiplex PCR. The sample contains around 84,000 clones, about 90% of which appear only once. The sample is drawn from a study of T cell responses to AZD1222 COVID-19 vaccine. Findings and caveats of the study: It was only 6 or 7 AZD1222 recipients who were seropositive at baseline. Clonal diversity may have been underestimated, and the donors were mostly white British, with more females than males.

This TCR came from an adult in good health. This sample comprised peripheral blood, obtained on day 0 of MenACWY control vaccination. The chain recombines TRBV3-1 (or the pseudogene TRBV3-2) with TRBJ2-7; either TRBD1 or TRBD2 may fit D (6 bases each). DNA for the CDR3: TGTGCCAGCAGCCATGGGGGGCAGACCTACGAGCAGTACTTC. Protein: CASSHGGQTYEQYF.